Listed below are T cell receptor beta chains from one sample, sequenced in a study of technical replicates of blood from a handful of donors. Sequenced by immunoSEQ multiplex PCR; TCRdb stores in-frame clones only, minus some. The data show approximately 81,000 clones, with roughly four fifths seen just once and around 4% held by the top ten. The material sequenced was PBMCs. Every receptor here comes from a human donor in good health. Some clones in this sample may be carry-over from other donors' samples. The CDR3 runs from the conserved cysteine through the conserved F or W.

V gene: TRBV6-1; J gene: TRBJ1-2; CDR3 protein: CASRDRGWNYGYTF
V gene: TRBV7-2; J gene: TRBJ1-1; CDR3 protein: CASSPQENTEAFF
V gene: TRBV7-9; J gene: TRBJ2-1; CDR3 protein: CASSLGVGLPRGNEQFF
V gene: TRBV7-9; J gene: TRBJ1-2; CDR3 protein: CASSPKTGILGYGYTF
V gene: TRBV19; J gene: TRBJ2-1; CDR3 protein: CASRARVVDNEQFF
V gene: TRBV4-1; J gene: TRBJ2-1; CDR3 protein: CASSQDLLAGVFYNEQFF
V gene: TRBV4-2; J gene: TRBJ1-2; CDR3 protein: CASSQGDRAEVSYTF
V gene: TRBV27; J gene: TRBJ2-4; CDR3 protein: CASSSQGGDIQYF
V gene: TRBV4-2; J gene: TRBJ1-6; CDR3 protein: CASSQLGGSNSPLHF
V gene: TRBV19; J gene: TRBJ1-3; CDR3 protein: CASSTPTSSGNTIYF
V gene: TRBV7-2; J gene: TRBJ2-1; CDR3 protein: CASKSGGAGNEQFF
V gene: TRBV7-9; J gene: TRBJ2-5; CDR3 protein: CASNLGSFLETQYF
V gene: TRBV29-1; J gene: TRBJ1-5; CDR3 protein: CSVSRGDGNQPQHF
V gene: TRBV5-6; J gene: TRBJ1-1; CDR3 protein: CASSSLSGTGLWLAFF
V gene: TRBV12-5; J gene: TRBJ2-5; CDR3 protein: CASGSDRVGETQYF
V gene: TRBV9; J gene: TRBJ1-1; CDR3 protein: CASSVGQGRGDTEAFF
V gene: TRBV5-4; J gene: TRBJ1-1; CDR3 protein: CASSLGGTLNTEAFF
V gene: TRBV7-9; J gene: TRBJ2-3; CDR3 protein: CASSLYTDTQYF
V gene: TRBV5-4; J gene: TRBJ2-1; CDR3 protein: CASTLDSYNEQFF
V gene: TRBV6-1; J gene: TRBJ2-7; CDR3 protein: CASSMTGLTYEQYF
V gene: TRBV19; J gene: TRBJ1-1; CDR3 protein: CASSEGVNTEAFF
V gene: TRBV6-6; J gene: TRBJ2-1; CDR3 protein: CASRTGTSGSNEQFF
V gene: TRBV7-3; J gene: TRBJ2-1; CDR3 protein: CASSPDMVYNEQFF
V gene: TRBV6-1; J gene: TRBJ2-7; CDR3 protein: CATAKGQGAYEQYF
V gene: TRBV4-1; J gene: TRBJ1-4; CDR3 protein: CASSQEWGQGGEKLFF
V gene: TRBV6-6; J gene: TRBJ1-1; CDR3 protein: CASSASAFF
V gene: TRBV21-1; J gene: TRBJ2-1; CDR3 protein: CASSKGDSGFGEQFF
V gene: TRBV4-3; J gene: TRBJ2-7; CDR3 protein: CASSQGYLGSYYEQYF
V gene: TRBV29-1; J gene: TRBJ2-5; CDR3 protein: CSVEDQISGGGPWGETQYF
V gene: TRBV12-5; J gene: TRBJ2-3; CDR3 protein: CASGLSTGTPGTDTQYF
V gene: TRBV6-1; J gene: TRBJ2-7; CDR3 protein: CASSGQASSYEQYF
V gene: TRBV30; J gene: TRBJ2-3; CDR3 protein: CAWSRTREGTQYF
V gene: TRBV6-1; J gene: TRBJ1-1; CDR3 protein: CASSEYLGVSGTEAFF
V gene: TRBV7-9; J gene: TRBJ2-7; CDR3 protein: CASSSERAYEQYF
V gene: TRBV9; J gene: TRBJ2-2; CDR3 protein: CASSGAGVYTGELFF
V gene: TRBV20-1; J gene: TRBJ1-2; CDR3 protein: CTPGGYGYTF
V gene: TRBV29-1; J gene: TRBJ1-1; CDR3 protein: CSVAGLGFGPNEAFF
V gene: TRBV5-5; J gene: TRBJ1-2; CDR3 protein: CASSPLGGSYGYTF
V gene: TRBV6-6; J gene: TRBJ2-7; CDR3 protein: CASSGNRGMLHEQYF
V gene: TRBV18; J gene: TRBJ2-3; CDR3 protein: CASSPMRAGDTQYF
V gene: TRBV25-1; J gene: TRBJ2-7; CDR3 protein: CASGNGLAGEQYF
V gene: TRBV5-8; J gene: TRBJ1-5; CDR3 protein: CAGGTGGNQPQHF
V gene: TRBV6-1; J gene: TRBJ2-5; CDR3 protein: CASSEVPGIVTQYF
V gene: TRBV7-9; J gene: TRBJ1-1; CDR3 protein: CASSFLETANTEAFF
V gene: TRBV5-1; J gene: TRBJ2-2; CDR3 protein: CASSLELTSGRPGELFF
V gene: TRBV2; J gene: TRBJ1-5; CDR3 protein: CASMGLGPGQPQHF
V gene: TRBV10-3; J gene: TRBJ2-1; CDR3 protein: CAISPGLAGLVEQFF
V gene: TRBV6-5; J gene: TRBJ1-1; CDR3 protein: CASSYDVSRTEAFF
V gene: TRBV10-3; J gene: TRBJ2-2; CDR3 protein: CAISSGSDSGELFF
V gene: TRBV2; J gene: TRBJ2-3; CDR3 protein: CASSEVTPGKDTQYF
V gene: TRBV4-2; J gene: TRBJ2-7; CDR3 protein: CASSQERWGGYYEQYF
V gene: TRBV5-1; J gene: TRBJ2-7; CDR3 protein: CASSLFSGSGYEQYF
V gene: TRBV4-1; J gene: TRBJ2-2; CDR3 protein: CASSHHGTGSGELFF
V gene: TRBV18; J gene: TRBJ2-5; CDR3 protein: CASSPSRGELAGIQYF
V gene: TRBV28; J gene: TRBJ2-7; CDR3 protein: CASTSADRSRAEQYF
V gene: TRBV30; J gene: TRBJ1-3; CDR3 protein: CAWSYESGNTIYF
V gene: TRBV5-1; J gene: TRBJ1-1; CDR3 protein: CASSSTGNRNTEAFF
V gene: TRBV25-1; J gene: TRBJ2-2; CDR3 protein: CASSELTHTGELFF
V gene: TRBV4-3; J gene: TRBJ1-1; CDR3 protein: CASSPDRGVTEAFF